One sample yielded the 9 T cell receptor beta chains listed below, sequenced in a study of blood T cell repertoires in COVID-19. TCRdb's table, derived via immunoSEQ multiplex PCR, lists solely in-frame clones and lacks some. The table shows about 100,000 clones, with around 90% occurring only once. The sequenced material came from peripheral blood. These receptor sequences come from a woman aged 60 to 75 with acute or convalescent COVID-19.

CDR3 protein: CASSPTGGTEAFF. As DNA, the CDR3 is TGTGCCAGCAGCCCTACAGGGGGAACTGAAGCTTTCTTT. The gene calls are TRBV27 and TRBJ1-1; 8 positions match TRBD1. Germline lookup yields CDR1 MNHEY and CDR2 SMNVEV (reference sequence). The CDR3 sequence is 13 residues long. After removal of 6 bases from V and 5 bases from J, the junction contained 5 bases not matched to a gene.

The rearrangement joins TRBV2 to TRBJ1-6; D may be TRBD1 (6 bases). The CDR3 runs to 16 residues. Germline CDR1 and CDR2: SNHLY and FYNNEI. V was trimmed by 5 bases and J by 0 bases, leaving 11 bases between them. As DNA, the CDR3 is TGTGCCAGCAGTCCCGGACAGAGCTCCTATAATTCACCCCTCCACTTT. It translates to CASSPGQSSYNSPLHF. Full variable domain (rest looked up from reference TRBV2 and TRBJ1-6): EPEVTQTPSHQVTQMGQEVILRCVPISNHLYFYWYRQILGQKVEFLVSFYNNEISEKSEIFDDQFSVERPDGSNFTLKIRSTKLEDSAMYFCASSPGQSSYNSPLHFGNGTRLTVT.

CDR3 bases: TGTGCCAGCAGTAGGGGCTCCTACGAGCAGTACTTC. Translating gives CASSRGSYEQYF. The rearrangement joins TRBV6-2 or TRBV6-3 to TRBJ2-7; possible D gene TRBD1, 5 bases. CDR1 is MNHEY and CDR2 is SVGEGT in the germline V gene. V gave up 5 bases and J gave up 0 bases, with 5 bases separating them. This CDR3 region has 12 residues.

V and J are TRBV21-1 and TRBJ2-6; TRBD2, the table's D call, was not compared with the DNA. TRBV21-1 is given as a pseudogene. The CDR3 loop spans 15 amino acids. The DNA of the CDR3 is TGTGCCACTCCGGTTATACTCTCTGGGGCCAACGTCCTGACTTTC. This codes for CATPVILSGANVLTF.

This chain links TRBV19 with TRBJ1-2; 8 nucleotides align to TRBD1. Germline V lookup: CDR1 LNHDA, CDR2 SQIVND (reference sequence). V lost 4 bases, J lost 2 bases, and 6 bases stayed unmatched. The CDR3 is made up of 15 amino acids. The CDR3 sequence is CASSKQGARNYGYTF. As DNA, the CDR3 is TGTGCCAGTAGTAAGCAGGGGGCGCGGAACTATGGCTACACCTTC.

V and J are TRBV19 and TRBJ1-1; 8 bases are shared with TRBD1. The CDR3 extends over 15 amino acids. V gave up 6 bases and J gave up 1 base; unmatched junction bases: 7. Germline-derived CDR1 and CDR2 are LNHDA and SQIVND (reference sequence). The CDR3 DNA is TGTGCCAGTAGGGAGGACAGGGCAGGGAACACTGAAGCTTTCTTT. Translated, it gives CASREDRAGNTEAFF.

J is TRBJ2-7 and V is TRBV28, with no clear D. The germline V and J ends were trimmed by 4 bases and 5 bases, with 9 bases remaining between them. The CDR3 is 12 residues long. Looked up from germline, CDR1 is MDHEN and CDR2 is SYDVKM. The CDR3 is CASSSPRHEQYF. Written as DNA, the CDR3 is TGTGCCAGCAGTTCCCCCAGGCACGAGCAGTACTTC.

CDR3 in amino acids: CASSQATVSGANVLTF. The DNA for the CDR3 is TGTGCCAGCAGCCAAGCCACAGTCTCTGGGGCCAACGTCCTGACTTTC. This chain connects TRBV3-1 (or the pseudogene TRBV3-2) to TRBJ2-6; D unresolved. Looked up from germline, CDR1 is LGHDT and CDR2 is YNNKEL (reference sequence). This CDR3 comprises 16 residues. V was clipped by 1 base and J by 0 bases, with 7 bases between them.

J is TRBJ2-5 and V is TRBV19; 9 bases are shared with TRBD1. CDR1 is LNHDA and CDR2 is SQIVND in the germline V gene (reference sequence). The CDR3 has 16 residues. With 5 bases clipped from V and 4 bases from J, the junction kept 11 bases outside the gene matches. The CDR3 DNA sequence: TGTGCCAGTAGTTTCCGGGACAGGGCTGCGGGAGAGACCCAGTACTTC. Translating gives CASSFRDRAAGETQYF.